One and the same sample provided the 2 T cell receptor beta chains below, sequenced in a study of cytomegalovirus exposure and HLA in healthy donors. It was with 60 Vbeta and 13 Jbeta primers that the PCR ran. Here immunoSEQ multiplex PCR was the method, and the copy in TCRdb shows in-frame clones only, minus some. This table holds some 180,000 clones, around 82% found once. Material for sequencing was PBMCs. The receptors originated from a woman in her thirties in good health and CMV-seropositive.

The chain carries TRBV28 and TRBJ2-3, with 12 bases lining up with TRBD2. The CDR3 has 17 amino acids. V lost 6 bases and J lost 2; bases outside the gene matches: 9. CDR1 is MDHEN and CDR2 is SYDVKM in the germline V gene. CDR3 in amino acids: CASRGVGLAGHTDTQYF. As DNA, the CDR3 is TGTGCCAGCAGGGGGGTGGGACTAGCGGGCCACACAGATACGCAGTATTTT.

This clone has only a few counts. The rearrangement links TRBV7-2 to TRBJ2-2; 15 nucleotides match TRBD2. This CDR3 is built from 19 residues. Per germline, CDR1 SGHTA and CDR2 FQGNSA. V was pared by 5 bases and J by 7 bases, with 14 bases of the junction left unmatched. CDR3 sequence: CASSPRTSGGVRLGGELFF. The DNA for the CDR3 is TGTGCCAGCAGCCCTAGGACTAGCGGGGGGGTACGGTTGGGCGGGGAGCTGTTTTTT. Based on the CDR3 plus reference TRBV7-2 and TRBJ2-2, the full variable domain is GAGVSQSPSNKVTEKGKDVELRCDPISGHTALYWYRQSLGQGLEFLIYFQGNSAPDKSGLPSDRFSAERTGGSVSTLTIQRTQQEDSAVYLCASSPRTSGGVRLGGELFFGEGSRLTVL.